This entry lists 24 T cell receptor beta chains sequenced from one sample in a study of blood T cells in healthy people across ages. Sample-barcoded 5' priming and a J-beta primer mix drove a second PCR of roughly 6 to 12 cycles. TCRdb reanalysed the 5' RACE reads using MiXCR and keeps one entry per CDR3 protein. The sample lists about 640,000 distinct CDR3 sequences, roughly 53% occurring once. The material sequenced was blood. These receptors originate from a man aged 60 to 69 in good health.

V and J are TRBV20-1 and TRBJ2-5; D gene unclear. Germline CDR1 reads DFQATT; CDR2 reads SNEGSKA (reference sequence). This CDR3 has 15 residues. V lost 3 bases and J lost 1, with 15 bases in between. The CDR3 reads CSASSPGPLQETQYF. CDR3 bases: TGCAGTGCTAGCTCCCCAGGTCCCCTCCAAGAGACCCAGTACTTC.

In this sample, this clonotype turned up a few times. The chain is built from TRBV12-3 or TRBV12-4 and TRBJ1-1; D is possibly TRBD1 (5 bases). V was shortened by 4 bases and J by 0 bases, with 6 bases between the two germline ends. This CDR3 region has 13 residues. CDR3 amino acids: CASSSRVNTEAFF. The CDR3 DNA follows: TGTGCCAGCAGTTCCAGGGTGAACACTGAAGCTTTCTTT.

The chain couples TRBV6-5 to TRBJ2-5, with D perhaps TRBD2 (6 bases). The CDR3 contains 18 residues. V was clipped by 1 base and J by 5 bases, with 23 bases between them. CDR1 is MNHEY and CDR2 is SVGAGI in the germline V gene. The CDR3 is CASSYYEESGEGRETQYF. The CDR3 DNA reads TGTGCCAGCAGTTACTACGAGGAATCGGGAGAGGGTCGGGAGACCCAGTACTTC.

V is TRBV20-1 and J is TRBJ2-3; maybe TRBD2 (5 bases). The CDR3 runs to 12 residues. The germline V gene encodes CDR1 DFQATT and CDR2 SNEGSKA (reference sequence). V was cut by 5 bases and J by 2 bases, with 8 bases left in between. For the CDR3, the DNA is TGCAGTGCTGACCGGGACACAGATACGCAGTATTTT. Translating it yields CSADRDTDTQYF.

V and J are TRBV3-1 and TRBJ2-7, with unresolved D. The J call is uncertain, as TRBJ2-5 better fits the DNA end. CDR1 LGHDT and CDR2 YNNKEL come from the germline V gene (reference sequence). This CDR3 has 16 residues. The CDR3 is CASSQDKANRAETQYF. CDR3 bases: TGTGCCAGCAGCCAAGATAAGGCTAATCGGGCAGAGACCCAGTACTTC.

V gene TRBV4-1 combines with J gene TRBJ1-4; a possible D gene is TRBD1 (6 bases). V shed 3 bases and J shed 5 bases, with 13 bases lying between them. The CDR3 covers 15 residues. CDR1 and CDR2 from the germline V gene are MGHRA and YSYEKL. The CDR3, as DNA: TGCGCCAGCAGCCACGTAGACAGGTTAAATGAAAAACTGTTTTTT. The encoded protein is CASSHVDRLNEKLFF.

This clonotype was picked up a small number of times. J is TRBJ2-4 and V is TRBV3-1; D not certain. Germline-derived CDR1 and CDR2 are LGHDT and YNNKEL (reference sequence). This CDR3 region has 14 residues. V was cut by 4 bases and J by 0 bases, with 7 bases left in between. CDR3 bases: TGTGCCAGCAGCCCGGAAGGAGCCAAAAACATTCAGTACTTC. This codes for CASSPEGAKNIQYF.

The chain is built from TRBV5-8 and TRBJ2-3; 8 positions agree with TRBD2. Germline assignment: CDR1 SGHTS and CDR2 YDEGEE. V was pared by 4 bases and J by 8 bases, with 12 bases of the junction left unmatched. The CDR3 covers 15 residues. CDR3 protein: CASSKRGGPVGTQYF. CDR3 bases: TGTGCCAGCAGCAAACGGGGGGGGCCGGTAGGTACGCAGTATTTT.

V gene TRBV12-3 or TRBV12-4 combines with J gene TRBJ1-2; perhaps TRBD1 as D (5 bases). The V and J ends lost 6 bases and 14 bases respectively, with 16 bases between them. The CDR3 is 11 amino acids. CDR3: CASRSDGQGTF. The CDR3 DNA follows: TGTGCCAGCAGGTCGGACGGGCAGGGAACCTTC.

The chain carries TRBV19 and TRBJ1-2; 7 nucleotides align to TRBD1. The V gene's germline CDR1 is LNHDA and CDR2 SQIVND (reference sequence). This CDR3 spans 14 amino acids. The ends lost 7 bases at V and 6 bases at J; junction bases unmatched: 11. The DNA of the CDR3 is TGTGCCAGTACCATGGCGGCCAGGGGGAATGGCTACACCTTC. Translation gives CASTMAARGNGYTF.

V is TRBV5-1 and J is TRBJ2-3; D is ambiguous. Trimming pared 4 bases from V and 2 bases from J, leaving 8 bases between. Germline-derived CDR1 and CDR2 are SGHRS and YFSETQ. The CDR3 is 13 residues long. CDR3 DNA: TGCGCCAGCAGCGTGGATTACACAGATACGCAGTATTTT. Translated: CASSVDYTDTQYF.

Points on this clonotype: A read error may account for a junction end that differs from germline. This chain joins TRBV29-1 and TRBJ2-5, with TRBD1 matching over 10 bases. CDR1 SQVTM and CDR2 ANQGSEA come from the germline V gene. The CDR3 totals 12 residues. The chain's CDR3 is CSVGTGDNEQYF. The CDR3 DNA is TGCAGTGTTGGGACAGGGGACAATGAGCAGTACTTC.

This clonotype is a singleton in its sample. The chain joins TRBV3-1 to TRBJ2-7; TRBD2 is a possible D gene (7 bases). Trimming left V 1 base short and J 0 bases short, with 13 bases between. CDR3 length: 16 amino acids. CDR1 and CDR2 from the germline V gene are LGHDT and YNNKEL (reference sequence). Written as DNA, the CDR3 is TGTGCCAGCAGCCAAGGAGGGGGGGCCACCTCCTACGAGCAGTACTTC. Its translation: CASSQGGGATSYEQYF.

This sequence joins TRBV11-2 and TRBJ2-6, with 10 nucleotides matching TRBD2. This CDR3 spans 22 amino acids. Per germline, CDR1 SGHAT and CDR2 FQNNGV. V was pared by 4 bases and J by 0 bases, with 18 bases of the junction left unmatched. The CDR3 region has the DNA TGTGCCAGCAGCTCCCCTCGGGGGGCTAGCGGGGGCCAAAGCTCTGGGGCCAACGTCCTGACTTTC. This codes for CASSSPRGASGGQSSGANVLTF.

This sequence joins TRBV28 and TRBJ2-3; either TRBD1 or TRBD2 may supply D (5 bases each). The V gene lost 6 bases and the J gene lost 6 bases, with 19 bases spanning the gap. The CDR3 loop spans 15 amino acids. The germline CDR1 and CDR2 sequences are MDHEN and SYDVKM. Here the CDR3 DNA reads TGTGCCAGCAGCCCCCCAGTCGGGGCCCCTGATACGCAGTATTTT. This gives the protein CASSPPVGAPDTQYF.

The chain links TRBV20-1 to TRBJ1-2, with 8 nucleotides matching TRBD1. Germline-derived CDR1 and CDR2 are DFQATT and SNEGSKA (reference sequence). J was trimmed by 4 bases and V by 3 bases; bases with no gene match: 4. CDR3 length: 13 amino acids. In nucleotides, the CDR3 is TGCAGTGCTAGCCAGGGGGCTGGCTATGGCTACACCTTC. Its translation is CSASQGAGYGYTF.

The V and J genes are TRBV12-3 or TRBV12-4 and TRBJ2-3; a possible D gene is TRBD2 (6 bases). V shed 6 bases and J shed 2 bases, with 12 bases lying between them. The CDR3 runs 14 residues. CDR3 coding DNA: TGTGCCAGCAGCCCATGGGACTCCACAGATACGCAGTATTTT. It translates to CASSPWDSTDTQYF.

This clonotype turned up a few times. Written as DNA, the CDR3 is TGTGCCAGCAGGGGACCGGGACCCAACTATGGCTACACCTTC. It specifies CASRGPGPNYGYTF. The chain is built from TRBV6-1 and TRBJ1-2, with D tentatively TRBD1 (5 bases). Trimming stripped 6 bases from V and 2 bases from J, with 13 bases between. CDR1 is MNHNS, CDR2 SASEGT, per germline. The length of the CDR3 is 14 residues.

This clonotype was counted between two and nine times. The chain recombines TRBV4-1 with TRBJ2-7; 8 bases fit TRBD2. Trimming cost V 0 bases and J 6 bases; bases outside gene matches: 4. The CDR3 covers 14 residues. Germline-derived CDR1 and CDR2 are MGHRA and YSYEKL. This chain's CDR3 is CASSQEAGAGEQYF. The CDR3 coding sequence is TGCGCCAGCAGCCAAGAAGCGGGGGCGGGCGAGCAGTACTTC.

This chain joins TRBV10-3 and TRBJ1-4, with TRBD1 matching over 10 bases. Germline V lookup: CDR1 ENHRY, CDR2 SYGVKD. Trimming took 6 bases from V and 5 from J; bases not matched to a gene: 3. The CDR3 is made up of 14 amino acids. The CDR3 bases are TGTGCCATCAGAGGGGACAGGGGCAATGAAAAACTGTTTTTT. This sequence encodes CAIRGDRGNEKLFF.

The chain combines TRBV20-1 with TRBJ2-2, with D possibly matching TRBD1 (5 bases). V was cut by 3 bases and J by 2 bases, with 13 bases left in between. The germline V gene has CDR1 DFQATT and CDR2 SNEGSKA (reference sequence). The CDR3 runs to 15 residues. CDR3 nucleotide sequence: TGCAGTGCTAGGGGGCAGGGTCTTAACACCGGGGAGCTGTTTTTT. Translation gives CSARGQGLNTGELFF.

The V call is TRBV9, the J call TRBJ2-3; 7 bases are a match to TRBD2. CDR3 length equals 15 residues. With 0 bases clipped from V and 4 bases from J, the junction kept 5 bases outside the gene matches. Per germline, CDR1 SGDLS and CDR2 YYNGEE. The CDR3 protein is CASSVAGGTSDTQYF. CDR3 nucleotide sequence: TGTGCCAGCAGCGTAGCGGGGGGAACCTCAGATACGCAGTATTTT.

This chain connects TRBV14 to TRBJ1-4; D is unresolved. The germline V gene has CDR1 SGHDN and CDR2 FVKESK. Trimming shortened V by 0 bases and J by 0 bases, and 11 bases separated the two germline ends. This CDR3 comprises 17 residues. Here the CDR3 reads CASSQDRGSATNEKLFF. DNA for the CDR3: TGTGCCAGCAGCCAAGACCGAGGCAGTGCAACTAATGAAAAACTGTTTTTT.

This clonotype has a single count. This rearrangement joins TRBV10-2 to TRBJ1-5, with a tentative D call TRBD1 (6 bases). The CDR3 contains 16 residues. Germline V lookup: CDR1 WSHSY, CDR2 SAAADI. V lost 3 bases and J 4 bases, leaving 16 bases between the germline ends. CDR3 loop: CASSERRGTGNQPQHF. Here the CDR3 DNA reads TGCGCCAGCAGTGAAAGAAGGGGGACGGGGAATCAGCCCCAGCATTTT.